This entry lists 24 T cell receptor beta chains sequenced from one sample in a study of blood T cells in healthy people across ages. A J-beta primer mix and a sample-barcoded 5' primer were used in a second PCR of about 7 to 12 cycles. One entry per CDR3 protein, called by TCRdb with MiXCR from the 5' RACE reads. The data hold 1.4 million or so distinct CDR3 sequences, with about 42% observed a single time. Specimen: blood. The receptors were gathered from a woman in her late teens or twenties in good health.

The chain uses TRBV12-3 or TRBV12-4 and TRBJ2-1; TRBD1 might be the D (5 bases). Trimming stripped 5 bases from V and 4 bases from J, with 15 bases between. The CDR3 is 15 residues long. CDR3 sequence (DNA): TGTGCCAGCAGTGTCAGGGTTCCCAAATACAATGAGCAGTTCTTC. This translates into CASSVRVPKYNEQFF.

Of note for this clonotype: The junction shows a germline mismatch at one end, possibly a read error. The gene calls are TRBV7-2 and TRBJ2-3, with D perhaps TRBD1 (6 bases). In germline, CDR1 is SGHTA, CDR2 FQGNSA. This CDR3 contains 16 residues. The CDR3 DNA is TGTGCCAGCAGCCGCGAAGGGGGATTTAGCATAGATACGCAGTATTTT. Its protein product is CASSREGGFSIDTQYF.

This clonotype came up a few times. The rearrangement uses TRBV7-9 and TRBJ1-1; 7 bases are shared with TRBD1. The germline V gene has CDR1 SEHNR and CDR2 FQNEAQ (reference sequence). Trimming cost V 3 bases and J 0 bases; bases outside gene matches: 7. This CDR3 comprises 16 residues. CDR3 amino acids: CASSLLTGPMNTEAFF. The CDR3, as DNA: TGTGCCAGCAGCTTGCTGACAGGGCCCATGAACACTGAAGCTTTCTTT.

The chain uses TRBV28 and TRBJ1-6; D gene uncertain. The CDR3 has 14 amino acids. Between the trimmed V and J ends, which lost 1 base and 5 bases, there was a span of 6 bases. The germline V gene has CDR1 MDHEN and CDR2 SYDVKM. CDR3 amino acids: CASSLFRDNSPLHF. The DNA for the CDR3 is TGTGCCAGCAGTTTATTTCGGGATAATTCACCCCTCCACTTT. Supplemented by reference TRBV28 and TRBJ1-6, the full variable domain reads DVKVTQSSRYLVKRTGEKVFLECVQDMDHENMFWYRQDPGLGLRLIYFSYDVKMKEKGDIPEGYSVSREKKERFSLILESASTNQTSMYLCASSLFRDNSPLHFGNGTRLTVT.

This clonotype was detected many times. The chain combines TRBV27 with TRBJ1-6; D not certain. V was cut by 3 bases and J by 7 bases, with 4 bases left in between. The CDR3 runs 12 residues. The V gene's germline CDR1 is MNHEY and CDR2 SMNVEV (reference sequence). In DNA form, the CDR3 reads TGTGCCAGCAGTTTGCTGAATTCACCCCTCCACTTT. Its protein product is CASSLLNSPLHF.

A few counts support this clonotype. The chain uses TRBV5-1 and TRBJ1-5; perhaps TRBD1 as D (5 bases). Trimming took 5 bases from V and 2 from J, leaving 11 bases between them. This CDR3 has 14 residues. Germline CDR1 SGHRS, CDR2 YFSETQ. CDR3 nucleotide sequence: TGCGCCAGCAGACCCGACAGTGGCAATCAGCCCCAGCATTTT. Its protein product is CASRPDSGNQPQHF.

This chain connects TRBV5-1 to TRBJ2-7; D is unresolved. V was cut by 4 bases and J by 3 bases, with 11 bases left in between. Germline lookup yields CDR1 SGHRS and CDR2 YFSETQ. The length of the CDR3 is 13 residues. The CDR3 region is CASSVRPNYEQYF. Written as DNA, the CDR3 is TGCGCCAGCAGCGTGCGTCCGAACTACGAGCAGTACTTC.

The chain employs TRBV7-2 and TRBJ2-3, with a weak D call TRBD1 (6 bases). Germline CDR1 and CDR2: SGHTA and FQGNSA. V lost 1 base to trimming and J lost 3 bases, with 17 bases between them. This CDR3 contains 17 residues. In nucleotides, the CDR3 is TGTGCCAGCAGCTTAGTAGGGGGAAGAAGTAGTACAGATACGCAGTATTTT. Translating gives CASSLVGGRSSTDTQYF.

The chain combines TRBV28 with TRBJ1-1; D unclear. V lost 8 bases and J lost 5, with 12 bases in between. CDR3 length: 12 residues. From germline, CDR1 is MDHEN and CDR2 SYDVKM. DNA of the CDR3: TGTGCCAGCGGCCCCGGTTGGACTGAAGCTTTCTTT. Amino acid sequence: CASGPGWTEAFF.

The chain couples TRBV29-1 to TRBJ2-3, with D possibly being TRBD1 (6 bases). There are 15 residues in the CDR3. Germline-derived CDR1 and CDR2 are SQVTM and ANQGSEA. The germline V and J ends were trimmed by 5 bases and 0 bases, with 15 bases remaining between them. The CDR3: CSVIRQDSSTDTQYF. CDR3 nucleotides: TGCAGCGTTATCCGACAGGACTCTAGCACAGATACGCAGTATTTT.

J is TRBJ1-1 and V is TRBV20-1; the D gene is possibly TRBD1 (6 bases). Trimming pared 3 bases from V and 3 bases from J, leaving 11 bases between. Germline V gene lookup returns CDR1 DFQATT and CDR2 SNEGSKA (reference sequence). The CDR3 is 13 amino acids. Here the CDR3 DNA reads TGCAGTGCTAGCCTCGGACAGTACACTGAAGCTTTCTTT. Its protein product is CSASLGQYTEAFF.

The rearrangement links TRBV12-3 or TRBV12-4 to TRBJ2-1, with TRBD2 matching over 14 bases. The CDR3 runs to 18 residues. V gave up 3 bases and J gave up 0 bases; unmatched junction bases: 4. The CDR3 sequence is CASSLTSGGVSSYNEQFF. The CDR3, as DNA: TGTGCCAGCAGTTTGACTAGCGGGGGGGTCAGCTCCTACAATGAGCAGTTCTTC.

The chain employs TRBV7-6 and TRBJ2-5, with TRBD2 matching 13 bases. The J call is in doubt because the DNA end fits TRBJ2-7 better. There are 18 residues in the CDR3. The germline gives CDR1 SGHVS, CDR2 FNYEAQ. Written as DNA, the CDR3 is TGTGCCAGCAGCTTAGGCCTGGGGACTAGCGGGACACCCTCCGAGCAGTACTTC. It codes for CASSLGLGTSGTPSEQYF.

The gene calls are TRBV15 and TRBJ1-4; the D gene is possibly TRBD1 (6 bases). The CDR3 extends over 13 amino acids. CDR1 and CDR2 from the germline V gene are LNHNV and YYDKDF (reference sequence). With 2 bases removed from V and 7 bases from J, the gap between germline ends came to 8 bases. The CDR3 reads CATSRSRGEKLFF. The CDR3 nucleotides are TGTGCCACCAGCAGAAGCAGGGGTGAAAAACTGTTTTTT. The variable domain in full, completed from reference TRBV15 and TRBJ1-4, reads DAMVIQNPRYQVTQFGKPVTLSCSQTLNHNVMYWYQQKSSQAPKLLFHYYDKDFNNEADTPDNFQSRRPNTSFCFLDIRSPGLGDTAMYLCATSRSRGEKLFFGSGTQLSVL.

This chain joins TRBV12-3 or TRBV12-4 and TRBJ2-1; TRBD2 agrees at 10 bases. V lost 0 bases, J lost 12 bases, and 5 bases stayed unmatched. The CDR3 consists of 14 residues. CDR3 DNA sequence: TGTGCCAGCAGTTTAGCGGGTAGCGGGGGGCTGCAGTTCTTC. This sequence encodes CASSLAGSGGLQFF.

This rearrangement joins TRBV7-2 to TRBJ1-5, with D tentatively TRBD1 (5 bases). CDR1 SGHTA and CDR2 FQGNSA come from the germline V gene. The germline V and J ends were trimmed by 1 base and 5 bases, with 9 bases remaining between them. The CDR3 loop spans 14 amino acids. This CDR3 is CASSLVTRDQPQHF. As DNA, the CDR3 is TGTGCCAGCAGCTTAGTGACCAGGGATCAGCCCCAGCATTTT.

V is TRBV7-3 and J is TRBJ2-5, with 7 positions matching TRBD2. The J call may be faulty, since TRBJ2-4 better matches the DNA end. Germline V gene lookup returns CDR1 SGHTA and CDR2 FQGTGA. The CDR3 totals 15 residues. The CDR3 DNA sequence: TGTGCCAGCAGCCAGAGTCCTAGCGGCCAAAACATTCAGTACTTC. As protein: CASSQSPSGQNIQYF.

The rearrangement joins TRBV7-6 to TRBJ2-2, with TRBD2 matching 7 bases. The trim removed 5 bases at V and 1 base at J, leaving 1 base unmatched. Per germline, CDR1 SGHVS and CDR2 FNYEAQ. The CDR3 extends over 14 amino acids. The CDR3 protein is CASSTSVNTGELFF. The DNA for the CDR3 is TGTGCCAGCAGCACTAGCGTGAACACCGGGGAGCTGTTTTTT.

V usage is TRBV4-1 and J usage is TRBJ2-7, with TRBD1 identical over 12 bases. Germline-derived CDR1 and CDR2 are MGHRA and YSYEKL. V was pared by 3 bases and J by 6 bases, with 9 bases of the junction left unmatched. The CDR3 sequence is 16 residues long. The CDR3 sequence is CASSQVPGQGAGEQYF. CDR3 in DNA: TGCGCCAGCAGCCAGGTCCCGGGACAGGGGGCTGGCGAGCAGTACTTC.

There are a few counts of this clonotype. The rearrangement links TRBV6-6 to TRBJ2-7; the match to TRBD2 covers 12 bases. There are 14 residues in the CDR3. Germline V gene data show CDR1 as MNHNY and CDR2 as SVGAGI (reference sequence). Trimming removed 8 bases from V and 4 bases from J; junction bases left unmatched: 6. The CDR3 nucleotides are TGTGCCAGCCGAGGACTAGCGGGGATTTACGAGCAGTACTTC. It codes for CASRGLAGIYEQYF.

This clonotype was counted between two and nine times. This chain links TRBV7-8 with TRBJ1-4, with a weak D call TRBD1 (5 bases). The V end was cut by 4 bases, the J end by 0 bases, with 15 bases between. The CDR3 length is 17 residues. Germline CDR1 reads SGHVS; CDR2 reads FQNEAQ. The chain's CDR3 is CASSSARVFATNEKLFF. As DNA, the CDR3 is TGTGCCAGCAGCTCGGCCAGGGTCTTTGCAACTAATGAAAAACTGTTTTTT.

This clonotype was seen many times. The chain employs TRBV7-2 and TRBJ2-1; D is unresolved. The germline V gene has CDR1 SGHTA and CDR2 FQGNSA. V lost 4 bases to trimming and J lost 12 bases, with 4 bases between them. This CDR3 spans 9 amino acids. In DNA, the CDR3 is TGTGCCAGCAGCTCCTGGCAGTTCTTC. Translated, it gives CASSSWQFF. The full variable domain, with the rest looked up from reference TRBV7-2 and TRBJ2-1, is GAGVSQSPSNKVTEKGKDVELRCDPISGHTALYWYRQSLGQGLEFLIYFQGNSAPDKSGLPSDRFSAERTGGSVSTLTIQRTQQEDSAVYLCASSSWQFFGPGTRLTVL.

The chain joins TRBV7-2 to TRBJ2-3; 7 bases line up with TRBD1. Trimming removed 5 bases from V and 0 bases from J; junction bases left unmatched: 5. Germline V gene data show CDR1 as SGHTA and CDR2 as FQGNSA. This CDR3 contains 15 residues. This chain's CDR3 is CASSPQGVSTDTQYF. The DNA of the CDR3 is TGTGCCAGCAGCCCTCAGGGGGTTAGCACAGATACGCAGTATTTT.

This clonotype was seen more than once but under ten times. The chain carries TRBV12-3 or TRBV12-4 and TRBJ1-1; D is unresolved. V lost 6 bases, J lost 11 bases, and 13 bases lay in between. This CDR3 spans 11 amino acids. The CDR3 sequence: CASSPLSRAFF. The CDR3 region has the DNA TGTGCCAGCAGCCCTCTATCTCGGGCTTTCTTT.